This T cell receptor beta chain was captured by sequencing in a study of graft-versus-host responses after intestinal transplantation. Overall study context: Anti-thymocyte globulin induction was given to all recipients, followed by tacrolimus and steroids for 2 to 3 years.

The V end was cut by 1 base, the J end by 4 bases, with 16 bases between. The CDR3 totals 16 residues. CDR1 SSHAT and CDR2 FNYEAQ come from the germline V gene (reference sequence). The study, taken as a whole, reports: Maximum circulating GvH clone levels tracked with early post-transplant HvG decreases.

The protocol was immunoSEQ multiplex PCR, while the TCRdb copy is restricted to in-frame clones and leaves out a portion. The data show roughly 110,000 clones, approximately 88% seen once. With regard to this clone: Its antigen is not known.

Sequences were derived from unstimulated CD4+ T cells sorted from spleen or lymph node cells, sampled before transplant. The chain combines TRBV7-7 with TRBJ2-5; maybe TRBD1 (6 bases). This TCR came from a human donor who was the organ donor for an intestinal transplant. The CDR3 DNA sequence: TGTGCCAGCAGCTTAGTTTCTTCAAGGGGGAGAGAGACCCAGTACTTC. Translation: CASSLVSSRGRETQYF.